This TCR beta chain is from a study of beta chain features in type 1 diabetes. The isolated RNA, all of it, was reverse transcribed, so expressed TCRB transcripts were what got sequenced. Repertoires were generated with immunoSEQ multiplex PCR, while TCRdb's copy carries only in-frame clones and drops some. The profile shows about 650,000 clones, 12% of them singletons. The study's findings and limits: Although PCR might favor shorter templates, it would do so equally in patients and controls. TCRB CDR3s from Type 1 diabetes patients were moderately but significantly shorter in all four CD4+ subsets.

Of note for this clone: Its cognate antigen is unknown.

The receptor was isolated from a man aged 25 to 45 with type 1 diabetes. Input material: naive CD4+ T cells from blood.

The CDR3 region has the DNA TGTGCCAGCAGCCCTCGGGAGGGAGGCTTCGGTGAAAAACTGTTTTTT. Translation gives CASSPREGGFGEKLFF. The rearrangement links TRBV13 to TRBJ1-4, with no clear D. In germline, CDR1 is PRHDT, CDR2 FYEKMQ (reference sequence). This CDR3 is built from 16 residues. V was pared by 5 bases and J by 7 bases, with 20 bases between.